The clone carrying this T cell receptor (beta chain) was detected a few times. Its antigen is as yet unknown. Unique molecular identifiers were built into the TCRbeta library. TCRdb fed the PCR reads into MiXCR, producing one record per CDR3 protein. Of roughly 310,000 distinct CDR3 sequences listed, about a quarter are singletons. The sample originates from a study of T-cell reconstitution after alpha-beta-depleted transplantation in children. Study-wide points: In some patients, recipient T cells and intrathymic progenitors surviving conditioning explained high day-60 diversity. Newly produced T cells mostly provided counts and TCRbeta diversity after one year, as hyperexpanded clones declined. Expanded graft clones, several hundred of them, were reportedly the source of alpha-beta T cells about two months after transplant.

The sequence was obtained from a male patient aged 10-17 years who had a stem cell transplant for acute lymphoblastic leukemia, so the T cells may come from the graft donor. Sequenced here: PBMCs, mostly from graft donor cells, sampled 180 days after TCRalphabeta/CD19-depleted stem cell transplant.

CDR3 protein: CASSLSRSETQYF. CDR3 in DNA: TGCGCCAGCAGCTTATCCCGGAGCGAGACCCAGTACTTC. V and J are TRBV5-1 and TRBJ2-5; D gene uncertain. The V end was cut by 2 bases, the J end by 5 bases, with 10 bases between. The CDR3 is 13 residues long. The V gene's germline CDR1 is SGHRS and CDR2 YFSETQ.